The 8 T cell receptor beta chains below all came from one sample that was sequenced in a study of cytomegalovirus exposure and HLA in healthy donors. The PCR had 60 Vbeta and 13 Jbeta primers. The repertoire was sequenced with immunoSEQ multiplex PCR; TCRdb's copy has only in-frame clones and lacks some. The data hold some 170,000 clones, with 80% to 90% observed a single time. Input material: PBMCs. These receptors came from a woman between 18 and 29 years old in good health and CMV-seronegative.

This clone was observed once. The chain combines TRBV6-5 with TRBJ2-2, with D possibly TRBD1 on 6 matching bases. V was pared by 8 bases and J by 8 bases, with 18 bases between. The CDR3 runs 14 residues. Germline CDR1 reads MNHEY; CDR2 reads SVGAGI. CDR3 residues: CASGRTELRGELFF. The CDR3 DNA sequence: TGTGCCAGCGGACGGACAGAACTCAGAGGGGAGCTGTTTTTT.

The CDR3 loop is CASSTGLAGEQFF. In DNA, the CDR3 is TGCGCCAGCAGCACGGGACTAGCGGGAGAGCAGTTCTTC. The chain carries TRBV5-1 and TRBJ2-1; the match to TRBD2 covers 13 bases. The CDR3 contains 13 residues. CDR1 is SGHRS and CDR2 is YFSETQ in the germline V gene. The trim removed 4 bases at V and 10 bases at J, leaving 2 bases unmatched.

This chain joins TRBV18 and TRBJ2-5; 11 bases line up with TRBD2. The germline V gene has CDR1 KGHSH and CDR2 LQKENI. The length of the CDR3 is 17 residues. Losses at the gene ends were 0 bases for V and 3 bases for J; bases not matched to a gene: 6. For the CDR3, the DNA is TGTGCCAGCTCACCACCCCCGGGACTAGCGGAGGAAGAGACCCAGTACTTC. This translates into CASSPPPGLAEEETQYF.

The V call is TRBV7-6, the J call TRBJ2-7; 9 bases line up with TRBD2. The CDR3 has 14 residues. Trimming took 4 bases from V and 6 from J; bases not matched to a gene: 7. Germline assignment: CDR1 SGHVS and CDR2 FNYEAQ. CDR3 loop: CASSYGGRASEQYF. The CDR3 coding sequence is TGTGCCAGCAGCTACGGCGGGAGGGCCTCCGAGCAGTACTTC.

A remark on this clone: An end of the junction differs from the germline gene, which may be a read error. V usage is TRBV6-1 and J usage is TRBJ2-1, with D possibly matching TRBD1 (5 bases). The V gene's germline CDR1 is MNHNS and CDR2 SASEGT. This CDR3 has 14 amino acids. The CDR3, as DNA: TGTGCCAGCAAGTCAATCCGTAGACAGACCGACTTGGTCTTC. Its protein product is CASKSIRRQTDLVF.

V usage is TRBV6-6 and J usage is TRBJ1-1; 7 bases align to TRBD1. The CDR3 length is 16 residues. V lost 6 bases and J lost 3; bases outside the gene matches: 13. CDR1 is MNHNY and CDR2 is SVGAGI in the germline V gene (reference sequence). The CDR3 region is CASSSPLQGTDTEAFF. The CDR3 DNA is TGTGCCAGCAGCTCCCCCCTACAGGGGACAGACACTGAAGCTTTCTTT.

The rearrangement links TRBV7-5 to TRBJ2-1; the D segment call TRBD2 is taken from the table without a DNA check. TRBV7-5 is a recognized pseudogene. This CDR3 contains 17 residues. The CDR3 sequence is CARPPGRGLAGNNEQFF. The CDR3 DNA reads as TGTGCCAGACCCCCGGGCCGTGGACTAGCGGGGAACAATGAGCAGTTCTTC.

The chain uses TRBV6-5 and TRBJ1-6, with a weak D call TRBD1 (6 bases). CDR1 and CDR2 (germline): MNHEY, SVGAGI. The V and J ends lost 2 bases and 7 bases respectively, with 15 bases between them. CDR3 length: 16 residues. The CDR3 nucleotides are TGTGCCAGCAGTTACGGGGGCACCCAGCGGAATTCACCCCTCCACTTT. Translated, it gives CASSYGGTQRNSPLHF.